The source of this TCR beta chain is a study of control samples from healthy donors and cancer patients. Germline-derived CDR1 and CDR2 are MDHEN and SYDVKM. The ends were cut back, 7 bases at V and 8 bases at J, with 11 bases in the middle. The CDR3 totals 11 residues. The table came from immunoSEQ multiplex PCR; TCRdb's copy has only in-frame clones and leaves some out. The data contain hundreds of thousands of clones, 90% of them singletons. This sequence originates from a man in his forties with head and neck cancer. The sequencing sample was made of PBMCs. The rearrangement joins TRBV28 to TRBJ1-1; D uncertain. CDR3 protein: CASKDPREAFF. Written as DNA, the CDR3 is TGTGCCAGCAAAGACCCCCGCGAAGCTTTCTTT.